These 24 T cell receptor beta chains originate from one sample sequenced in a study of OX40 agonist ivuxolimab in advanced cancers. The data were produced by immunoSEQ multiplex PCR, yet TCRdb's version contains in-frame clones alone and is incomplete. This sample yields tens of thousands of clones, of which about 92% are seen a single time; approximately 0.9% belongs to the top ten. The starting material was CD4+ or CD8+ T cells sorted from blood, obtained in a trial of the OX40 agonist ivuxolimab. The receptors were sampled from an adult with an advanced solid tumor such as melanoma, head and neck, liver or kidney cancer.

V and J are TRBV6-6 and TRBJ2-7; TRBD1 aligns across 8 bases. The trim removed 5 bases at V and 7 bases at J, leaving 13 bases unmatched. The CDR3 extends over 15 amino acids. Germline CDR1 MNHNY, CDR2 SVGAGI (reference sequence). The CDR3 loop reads CASSISGQGAREQYF. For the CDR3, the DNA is TGTGCCAGCAGTATCTCTGGGCAGGGGGCTCGTGAGCAGTACTTC.

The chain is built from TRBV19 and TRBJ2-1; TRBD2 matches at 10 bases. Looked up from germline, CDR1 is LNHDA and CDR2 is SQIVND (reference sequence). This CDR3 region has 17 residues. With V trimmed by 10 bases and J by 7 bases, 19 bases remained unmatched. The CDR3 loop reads CATGGLSGGASRNEQFF. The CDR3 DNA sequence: TGTGCCACCGGCGGTTTAAGCGGGGGGGCCAGCCGGAATGAGCAGTTCTTC.

The CDR3 region is CASSISRDGPYEQYF. CDR3 nucleotide sequence: TGTGCCAGCAGCATTTCCCGGGACGGGCCCTACGAGCAGTACTTC. V and J are TRBV7-7 and TRBJ2-7; D tentatively fits TRBD1 or TRBD2 (5 bases each). The CDR3 sequence is 15 residues long. Per the germline V gene, CDR1 is SSHAT and CDR2 is FNYEAQ (reference sequence). Trimming cost V 5 bases and J 2 bases, with 16 bases left between them.

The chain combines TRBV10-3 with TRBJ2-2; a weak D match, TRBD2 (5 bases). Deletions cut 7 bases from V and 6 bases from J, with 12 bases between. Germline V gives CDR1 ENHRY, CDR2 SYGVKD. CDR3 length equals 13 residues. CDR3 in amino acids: CAITRTGAGELFF. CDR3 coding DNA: TGTGCCATCACTCGGACTGGGGCCGGGGAGCTGTTTTTT.

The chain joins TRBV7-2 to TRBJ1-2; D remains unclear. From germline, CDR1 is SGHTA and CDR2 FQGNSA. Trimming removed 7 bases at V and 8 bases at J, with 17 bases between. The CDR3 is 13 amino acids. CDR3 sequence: CASTSLGRAGYTF. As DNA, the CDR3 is TGTGCCAGCACCAGTCTCGGGCGGGCGGGCTACACCTTC.

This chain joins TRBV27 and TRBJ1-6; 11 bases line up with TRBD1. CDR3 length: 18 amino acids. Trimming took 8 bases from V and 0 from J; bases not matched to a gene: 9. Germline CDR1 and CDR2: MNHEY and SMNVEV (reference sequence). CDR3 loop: CASSRGTGGSSYNSPLHF. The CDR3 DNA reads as TGTGCCAGCTCCCGCGGGACAGGGGGAAGCTCCTATAATTCACCCCTCCACTTT.

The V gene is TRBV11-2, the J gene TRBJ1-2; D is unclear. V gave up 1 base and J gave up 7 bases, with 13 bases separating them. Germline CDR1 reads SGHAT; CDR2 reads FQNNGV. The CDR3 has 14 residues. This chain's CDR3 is CASSLGPEGTGYTF. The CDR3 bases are TGTGCCAGCAGCTTAGGCCCGGAGGGTACTGGCTACACCTTC.

The chain's CDR3 is CASSVSVGEGEQYF. The CDR3 nucleotides are TGTGCCAGCAGCGTATCAGTGGGAGAGGGCGAGCAGTACTTC. The V call is TRBV9, the J call TRBJ2-7, with a possible D match to TRBD2 (5 bases). This CDR3 contains 14 residues. Germline V lookup: CDR1 SGDLS, CDR2 YYNGEE. Trimming shortened V by 1 base and J by 6 bases, and 14 bases separated the two germline ends.

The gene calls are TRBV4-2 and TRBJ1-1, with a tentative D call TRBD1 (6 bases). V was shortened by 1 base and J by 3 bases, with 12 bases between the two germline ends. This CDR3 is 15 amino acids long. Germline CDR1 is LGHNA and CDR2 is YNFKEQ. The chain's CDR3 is CASSQASQGDTEAFF. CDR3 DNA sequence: TGTGCCAGCAGCCAAGCATCACAGGGTGACACTGAAGCTTTCTTT.

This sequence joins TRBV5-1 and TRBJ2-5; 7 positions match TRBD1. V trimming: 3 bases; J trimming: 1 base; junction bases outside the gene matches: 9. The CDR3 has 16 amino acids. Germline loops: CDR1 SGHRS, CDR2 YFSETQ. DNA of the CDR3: TGCGCCAGCAGCTCAGGACCGGGACAGCGCCAAGAGACCCAGTACTTC. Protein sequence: CASSSGPGQRQETQYF.

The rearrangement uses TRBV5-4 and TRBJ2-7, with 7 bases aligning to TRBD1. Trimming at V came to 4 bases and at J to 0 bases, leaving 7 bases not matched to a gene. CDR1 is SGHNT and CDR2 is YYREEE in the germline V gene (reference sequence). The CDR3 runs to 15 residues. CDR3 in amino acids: CASSQPGQTSYEQYF. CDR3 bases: TGTGCCAGCAGCCAACCGGGACAGACCTCCTACGAGCAGTACTTC.

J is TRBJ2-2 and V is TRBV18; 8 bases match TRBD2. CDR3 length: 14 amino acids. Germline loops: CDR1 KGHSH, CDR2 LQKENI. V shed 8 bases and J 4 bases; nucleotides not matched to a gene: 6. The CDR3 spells CASTLAGRTGELFF. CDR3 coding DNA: TGTGCCAGCACATTAGCGGGGCGCACCGGGGAGCTGTTTTTT.

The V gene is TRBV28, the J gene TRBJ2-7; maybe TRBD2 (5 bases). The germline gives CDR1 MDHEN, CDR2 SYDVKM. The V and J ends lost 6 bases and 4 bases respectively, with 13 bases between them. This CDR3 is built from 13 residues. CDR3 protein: CASRRGASYEQYF. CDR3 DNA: TGTGCCAGCAGACGGGGTGCGTCTTACGAGCAGTACTTC.

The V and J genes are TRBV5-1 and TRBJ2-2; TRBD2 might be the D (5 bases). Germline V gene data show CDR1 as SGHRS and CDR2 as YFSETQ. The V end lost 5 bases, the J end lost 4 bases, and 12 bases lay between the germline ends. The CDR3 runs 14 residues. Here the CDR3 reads CASSTRTSTGELFF. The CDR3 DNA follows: TGCGCCAGCAGTACTAGGACTTCCACCGGGGAGCTGTTTTTT.

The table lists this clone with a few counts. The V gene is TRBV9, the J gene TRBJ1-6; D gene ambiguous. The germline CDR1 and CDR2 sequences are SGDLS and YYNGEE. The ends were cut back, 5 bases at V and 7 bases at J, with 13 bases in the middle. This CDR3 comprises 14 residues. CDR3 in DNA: TGTGCCAGCAGGGGATTTAGGGAAAATTCACCCCTCCACTTT. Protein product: CASRGFRENSPLHF.

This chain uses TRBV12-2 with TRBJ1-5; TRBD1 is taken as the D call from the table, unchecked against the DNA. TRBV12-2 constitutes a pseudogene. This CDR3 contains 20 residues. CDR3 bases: TGTGCAAGTCGCCTCCGAGGTGACAAAACCCGACAGGAGAGCAATCAGCCCCAGCATTTT. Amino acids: CASRLRGDKTRQESNQPQHF.

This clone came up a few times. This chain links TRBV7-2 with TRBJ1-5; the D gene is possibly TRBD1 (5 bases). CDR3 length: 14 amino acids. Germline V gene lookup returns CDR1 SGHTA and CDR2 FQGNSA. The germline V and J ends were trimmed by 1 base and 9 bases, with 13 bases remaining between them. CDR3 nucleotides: TGTGCCAGCAGCTTAGAGGGCAGGGTGTCGCCCCAGCATTTT. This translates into CASSLEGRVSPQHF.

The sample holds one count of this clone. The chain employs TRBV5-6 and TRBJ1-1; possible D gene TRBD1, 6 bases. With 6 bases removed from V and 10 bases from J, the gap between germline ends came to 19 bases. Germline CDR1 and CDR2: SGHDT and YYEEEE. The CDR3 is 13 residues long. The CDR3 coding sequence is TGTGCCAGCACCCATGGGGGCACAGTTGGAGCTTTCTTT. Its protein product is CASTHGGTVGAFF.

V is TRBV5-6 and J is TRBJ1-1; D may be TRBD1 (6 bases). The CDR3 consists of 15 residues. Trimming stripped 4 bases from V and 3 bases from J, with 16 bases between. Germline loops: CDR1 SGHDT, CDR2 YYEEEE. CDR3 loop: CASSPGGAGDTEAFF. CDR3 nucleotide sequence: TGTGCCAGCAGCCCCGGGGGGGCTGGCGACACTGAAGCTTTCTTT.

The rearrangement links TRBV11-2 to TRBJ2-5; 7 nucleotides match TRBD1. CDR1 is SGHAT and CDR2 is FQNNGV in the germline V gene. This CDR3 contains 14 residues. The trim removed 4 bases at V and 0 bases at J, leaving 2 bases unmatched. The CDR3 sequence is CASSSTGYQETQYF. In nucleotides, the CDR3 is TGTGCCAGCAGCTCGACAGGGTACCAAGAGACCCAGTACTTC.

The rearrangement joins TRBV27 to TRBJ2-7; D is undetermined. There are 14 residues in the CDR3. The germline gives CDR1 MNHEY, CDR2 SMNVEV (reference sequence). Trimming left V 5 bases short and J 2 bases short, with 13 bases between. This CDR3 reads CASSRNRRAYEQYF. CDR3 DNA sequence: TGTGCCAGCAGTCGCAACCGTCGGGCCTACGAGCAGTACTTC.

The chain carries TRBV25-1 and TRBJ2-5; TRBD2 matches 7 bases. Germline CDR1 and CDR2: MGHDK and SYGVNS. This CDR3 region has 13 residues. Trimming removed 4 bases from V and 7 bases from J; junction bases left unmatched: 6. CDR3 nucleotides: TGTGCCAGCAGTGGGGAGGGGCATGGGACCCAGTACTTC. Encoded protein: CASSGEGHGTQYF.

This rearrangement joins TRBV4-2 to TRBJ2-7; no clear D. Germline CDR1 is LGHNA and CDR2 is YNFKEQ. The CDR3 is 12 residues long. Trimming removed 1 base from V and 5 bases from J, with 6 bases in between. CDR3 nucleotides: TGTGCCAGCAGCCAAGTGGTTCACGAGCAGTACTTC. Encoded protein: CASSQVVHEQYF.

The CDR3 coding sequence is TGTGCCAGCAGTCGGATTTATCAAGAGACCCAGTACTTC. It translates to CASSRIYQETQYF. The rearrangement joins TRBV5-6 to TRBJ2-5; D gene unclear. In germline, CDR1 is SGHDT, CDR2 YYEEEE. There are 13 residues in the CDR3. V gave up 5 bases and J gave up 2 bases, with 10 bases separating them.